The 22 T cell receptor beta chains reported below all come from one sample, sequenced in a study of OX40 agonist ivuxolimab in advanced cancers. Preparation of the library involved the immunoSEQ multiplex PCR assay. TCRdb mirrors the immuneACCESS table, restricted to in-frame sequences. Some clones are absent from its copies; in checked studies, under half trace to an unresolved V gene, and the reason for the others is unknown. The sample table holds roughly 76,000 clones, of which 84% were seen once. The biggest ten clones account for roughly 25% of the sample. Material: CD4+ or CD8+ T cells sorted from blood, obtained in a trial of the OX40 agonist ivuxolimab. The receptors stem from an adult with an advanced solid tumor such as melanoma, head and neck, liver or kidney cancer.

The chain carries TRBV29-1 and TRBJ2-7; TRBD1 matches 11 bases. Germline-derived CDR1 and CDR2 are SQVTM and ANQGSEA. Unmatched junction bases numbered 8, after V lost 3 bases and J lost 4 bases. There are 15 residues in the CDR3. Here the CDR3 DNA reads TGCAGCGTTGAGAGCCCGGGACAGGGGGGATACGAGCAGTACTTC. Protein sequence: CSVESPGQGGYEQYF.

This chain uses TRBV5-5 with TRBJ2-6; no reliable D call. Germline CDR1 and CDR2: SGHKS and YYEKEE (reference sequence). This CDR3 has 16 amino acids. With 4 bases removed from V and 0 bases from J, the gap between germline ends came to 11 bases. CDR3 residues: CASSLGPISGANVLTF. The CDR3 coding sequence is TGTGCCAGCAGCCTCGGACCGATCTCTGGGGCCAACGTCCTGACTTTC.

The chain carries TRBV27 and TRBJ2-7; 14 nucleotides match TRBD2. The V gene's germline CDR1 is MNHEY and CDR2 SMNVEV (reference sequence). The CDR3 has 17 residues. J gave up 5 bases and V 7 bases, and 13 bases lay outside the gene matches. CDR3 amino acids: CASTAAGLAGGSDEQYF. CDR3 bases: TGTGCCAGCACCGCGGCTGGACTAGCGGGAGGATCCGACGAGCAGTACTTC.

The chain carries TRBV5-1 and TRBJ2-1; 13 bases are shared with TRBD2. V gave up 4 bases and J gave up 10 bases; unmatched junction bases: 5. The CDR3 is 14 residues long. The germline V gene encodes CDR1 SGHRS and CDR2 YFSETQ. The CDR3 bases are TGCGCCAGCAGCGGGACTAGCGGGGTAGAGGAGCAGTTCTTC. Protein product: CASSGTSGVEEQFF.

The chain is built from TRBV9 and TRBJ2-1; 8 bases map to TRBD2. The CDR3 is made up of 13 amino acids. Germline V gene lookup returns CDR1 SGDLS and CDR2 YYNGEE. The V and J ends lost 4 bases and 8 bases, in that order; junction bases with no gene match: 5. Here the CDR3 DNA reads TGTGCCAGCAGCCCCTGGCGGGAGGATGAGCAGTTCTTC. This sequence encodes CASSPWREDEQFF.

This chain joins TRBV7-9 and TRBJ2-1; D not resolved. V gave up 5 bases and J gave up 2 bases, with 16 bases separating them. Germline values: CDR1 SEHNR, CDR2 FQNEAQ (reference sequence). The CDR3 spans 16 residues. Written as DNA, the CDR3 is TGTGCCAGCAGCCCGCTGCAGGTTGCCACCTACAATGAGCAGTTCTTC. Protein: CASSPLQVATYNEQFF.

The chain has TRBV28 and TRBJ1-3, with D maybe TRBD1 (5 bases). Germline CDR1 reads MDHEN; CDR2 reads SYDVKM. This CDR3 region has 13 residues. V gave up 9 bases and J gave up 7 bases, with 16 bases separating them. CDR3 protein: CASRLPRGNTIYF. The CDR3 DNA reads TGTGCCAGTAGACTCCCTCGGGGGAACACCATATATTTT.

The rearrangement links TRBV6-1 to TRBJ1-1, with TRBD1 matching 7 bases. Germline lookup yields CDR1 MNHNS and CDR2 SASEGT. Germline trimming cut 1 base from V and 4 bases from J; bases unmatched to any gene: 3. CDR3 length: 14 residues. CDR3 loop: CASSEGQGGTEAFF. The CDR3 DNA is TGTGCCAGCAGTGAAGGACAGGGTGGCACTGAAGCTTTCTTT.

CDR3 nucleotide sequence: TGTGCCAGCAGCCAAGTTGGGGGACTGTCTGCCTACGAGCAGTACTTC. It yields the protein CASSQVGGLSAYEQYF. V gene TRBV14 combines with J gene TRBJ2-5; tentatively, D is TRBD2 (6 bases). The DNA end favors TRBJ2-7, so the J call may be wrong. Germline V gives CDR1 SGHDN, CDR2 FVKESK. The CDR3 length is 16 residues.

This sequence joins TRBV25-1 and TRBJ1-6; perhaps TRBD1 as D (6 bases). The CDR3 has 16 amino acids. Germline values: CDR1 MGHDK, CDR2 SYGVNS. Trimming took 1 base from V and 4 from J, leaving 11 bases between them. CDR3 sequence reads: CASSESSGQYNSPLHF. CDR3 in DNA: TGTGCCAGCAGTGAATCGTCTGGACAGTATAATTCACCCCTCCACTTT.

This clone was found once. This chain joins TRBV27 and TRBJ1-1, with 8 bases fitting TRBD1. The CDR3 loop spans 16 amino acids. V trimming: 4 bases; J trimming: 3 bases; junction bases outside the gene matches: 10. Germline assignment: CDR1 MNHEY and CDR2 SMNVEV (reference sequence). The CDR3 DNA reads as TGTGCCAGCAGTTCCCATAGGACAGGGTTAGACACTGAAGCTTTCTTT. As protein: CASSSHRTGLDTEAFF.

The chain combines TRBV19 with TRBJ2-1; 10 bases map to TRBD2. J was trimmed by 7 bases and V by 7 bases; bases with no gene match: 19. CDR3 length: 18 amino acids. Germline CDR1 is LNHDA and CDR2 is SQIVND (reference sequence). CDR3: CASNGASGRGALHNEQFF. CDR3 nucleotide sequence: TGTGCCAGTAATGGTGCTAGCGGGAGAGGCGCTCTACATAATGAGCAGTTCTTC. Full variable domain (outside the CDR3, taken from reference TRBV19 and TRBJ2-1): DGGITQSPKYLFRKEGQNVTLSCEQNLNHDAMYWYRQDPGQGLRLIYYSQIVNDFQKGDIAEGYSVSREKKESFPLTVTSAQKNPTAFYLCASNGASGRGALHNEQFFGPGTRLTVL.

The chain employs TRBV2 and TRBJ1-2; tentatively, D is TRBD1 (6 bases). The CDR3 runs to 15 residues. V was cut by 2 bases and J by 4 bases, with 14 bases left in between. Germline values: CDR1 SNHLY, CDR2 FYNNEI. CDR3 nucleotides: TGTGCCAGCAGTGAACGGTTGACAGGACTCTATGGCTACACCTTC. Amino acid sequence: CASSERLTGLYGYTF.

V is TRBV11-2 and J is TRBJ1-2, with 7 bases matching TRBD1. The CDR3 contains 13 residues. V gave up 5 bases and J gave up 5 bases; unmatched junction bases: 5. Looked up from germline, CDR1 is SGHAT and CDR2 is FQNNGV. CDR3 bases: TGTGCCAGCAGCCCAGGGGGGCTTTATGGCTACACCTTC. Amino acid sequence: CASSPGGLYGYTF.

This chain joins TRBV19 and TRBJ2-1, with 9 positions matching TRBD2. J gave up 0 bases and V 7 bases, and 4 bases lay outside the gene matches. The CDR3 is 15 residues long. Germline CDR1 reads LNHDA; CDR2 reads SQIVND (reference sequence). The CDR3 protein is CASMRGGPSYNEQFF. The CDR3 bases are TGTGCCAGTATGCGGGGGGGCCCCTCCTACAATGAGCAGTTCTTC.

V is TRBV4-2 and J is TRBJ1-1, with 7 nucleotides matching TRBD1. This CDR3 is built from 16 residues. J lost 7 bases, V lost 2 bases, and 13 bases had no gene match. The V gene's germline CDR1 is LGHNA and CDR2 YNFKEQ. The CDR3 sequence is CASSQNRGPGPVEAFF. The CDR3 DNA sequence: TGTGCCAGCAGCCAAAACAGGGGTCCCGGCCCCGTTGAAGCTTTCTTT.

The genes are TRBV6-5 and TRBJ2-3, with D hard to call. V was pared by 0 bases and J by 0 bases, with 7 bases between. Per germline, CDR1 MNHEY and CDR2 SVGAGI. The CDR3 consists of 15 residues. The CDR3 nucleotides read TGTGCCAGCAGTTACTCGCAGCCTAGCACAGATACGCAGTATTTT. Protein: CASSYSQPSTDTQYF.

The rearrangement uses TRBV19 and TRBJ1-5; unclear D gene. The CDR3 contains 14 residues. Germline loops: CDR1 LNHDA, CDR2 SQIVND (reference sequence). The germline V and J ends were trimmed by 4 bases and 2 bases, with 9 bases remaining between them. The CDR3 DNA reads as TGTGCCAGTAGTAAGGTCTTTGGCAATCAGCCCCAGCATTTT. Encoded protein: CASSKVFGNQPQHF.

The chain links TRBV5-1 to TRBJ1-6; D unresolved. The V end was cut by 4 bases, the J end by 7 bases, with 12 bases between. From germline, CDR1 is SGHRS and CDR2 YFSETQ. CDR3 length: 14 residues. CDR3 loop: CASSPLPGNSPLHF. CDR3 sequence (DNA): TGCGCCAGCAGCCCCCTCCCGGGAAATTCACCCCTCCACTTT.

This CDR3 is CASSQDREETQYF. The CDR3 DNA follows: TGCGCCAGCAGCCAAGACAGGGAAGAGACCCAGTACTTC. The chain is built from TRBV4-3 and TRBJ2-5; perhaps TRBD1 as D (5 bases). This CDR3 has 13 amino acids. CDR1 and CDR2 (germline): LGHNA, YSLEER. V lost 0 bases and J lost 3, with 5 bases in between.

The chain employs TRBV5-1 and TRBJ2-7; TRBD2 might be the D (7 bases). CDR1 and CDR2 from the germline V gene are SGHRS and YFSETQ. V dropped 4 bases and J dropped 5 bases, with 16 bases sitting between them. The CDR3 has 14 amino acids. In DNA form, the CDR3 reads TGCGCCAGCAGCCCCCTGTGGGGGGGCGACGAGCAGTACTTC. Protein sequence: CASSPLWGGDEQYF.

This sequence joins TRBV2 and TRBJ1-5, with D maybe TRBD1 (6 bases). V shed 6 bases and J shed 5 bases, with 8 bases lying between them. Germline values: CDR1 SNHLY, CDR2 FYNNEI. CDR3 size: 12 residues. The CDR3 region has the DNA TGTGCCAGCAGGCCAGGGGATCAGCCCCAGCATTTT. Its protein is CASRPGDQPQHF.